This T cell receptor beta chain was sequenced during a study of shared clonotypes between healthy human individuals. V was pared by 1 base and J by 5 bases, with 9 bases between. This CDR3 has 13 amino acids. CDR1 SGHRS and CDR2 YFSETQ come from the germline V gene. This clone occurred a few times. Some clones are missing from TCRdb's copy, which holds only in-frame ones; the method was immunoSEQ multiplex PCR. The sample has under 300,000 clones, approximately 70% seen once; the top ten hold around 10%. The rearrangement joins TRBV5-1 to TRBJ1-1; D remains unclear. This receptor was taken from a man aged 30 to 45 in good health. The specimen was memory CD4+ T cells sorted from blood. Specified subset: CD45RA-negative fraction. The CDR3, as DNA: TGCGCCAGCAGCTTGAGGGCCGGAACTGAAGCTTTCTTT. Translation gives CASSLRAGTEAFF.